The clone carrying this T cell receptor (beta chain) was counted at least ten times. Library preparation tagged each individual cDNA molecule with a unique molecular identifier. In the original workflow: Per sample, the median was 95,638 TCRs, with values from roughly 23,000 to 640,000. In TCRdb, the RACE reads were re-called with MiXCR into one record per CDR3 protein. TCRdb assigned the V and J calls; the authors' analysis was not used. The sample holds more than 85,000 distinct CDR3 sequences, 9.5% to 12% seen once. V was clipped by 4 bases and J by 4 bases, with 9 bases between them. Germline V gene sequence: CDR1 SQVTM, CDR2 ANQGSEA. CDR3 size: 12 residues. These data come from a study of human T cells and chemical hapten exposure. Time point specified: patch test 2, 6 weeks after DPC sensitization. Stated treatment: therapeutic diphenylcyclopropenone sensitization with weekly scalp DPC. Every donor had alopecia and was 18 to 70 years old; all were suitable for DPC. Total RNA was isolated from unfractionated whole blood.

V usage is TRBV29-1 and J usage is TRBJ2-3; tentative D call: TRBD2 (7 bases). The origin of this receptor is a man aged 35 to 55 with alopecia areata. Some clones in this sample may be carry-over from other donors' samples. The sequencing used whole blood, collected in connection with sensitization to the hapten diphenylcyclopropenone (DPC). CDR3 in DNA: TGCAGCGTTGCCGGGGGGCCAGATACGCAGTATTTT. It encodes CSVAGGPDTQYF.